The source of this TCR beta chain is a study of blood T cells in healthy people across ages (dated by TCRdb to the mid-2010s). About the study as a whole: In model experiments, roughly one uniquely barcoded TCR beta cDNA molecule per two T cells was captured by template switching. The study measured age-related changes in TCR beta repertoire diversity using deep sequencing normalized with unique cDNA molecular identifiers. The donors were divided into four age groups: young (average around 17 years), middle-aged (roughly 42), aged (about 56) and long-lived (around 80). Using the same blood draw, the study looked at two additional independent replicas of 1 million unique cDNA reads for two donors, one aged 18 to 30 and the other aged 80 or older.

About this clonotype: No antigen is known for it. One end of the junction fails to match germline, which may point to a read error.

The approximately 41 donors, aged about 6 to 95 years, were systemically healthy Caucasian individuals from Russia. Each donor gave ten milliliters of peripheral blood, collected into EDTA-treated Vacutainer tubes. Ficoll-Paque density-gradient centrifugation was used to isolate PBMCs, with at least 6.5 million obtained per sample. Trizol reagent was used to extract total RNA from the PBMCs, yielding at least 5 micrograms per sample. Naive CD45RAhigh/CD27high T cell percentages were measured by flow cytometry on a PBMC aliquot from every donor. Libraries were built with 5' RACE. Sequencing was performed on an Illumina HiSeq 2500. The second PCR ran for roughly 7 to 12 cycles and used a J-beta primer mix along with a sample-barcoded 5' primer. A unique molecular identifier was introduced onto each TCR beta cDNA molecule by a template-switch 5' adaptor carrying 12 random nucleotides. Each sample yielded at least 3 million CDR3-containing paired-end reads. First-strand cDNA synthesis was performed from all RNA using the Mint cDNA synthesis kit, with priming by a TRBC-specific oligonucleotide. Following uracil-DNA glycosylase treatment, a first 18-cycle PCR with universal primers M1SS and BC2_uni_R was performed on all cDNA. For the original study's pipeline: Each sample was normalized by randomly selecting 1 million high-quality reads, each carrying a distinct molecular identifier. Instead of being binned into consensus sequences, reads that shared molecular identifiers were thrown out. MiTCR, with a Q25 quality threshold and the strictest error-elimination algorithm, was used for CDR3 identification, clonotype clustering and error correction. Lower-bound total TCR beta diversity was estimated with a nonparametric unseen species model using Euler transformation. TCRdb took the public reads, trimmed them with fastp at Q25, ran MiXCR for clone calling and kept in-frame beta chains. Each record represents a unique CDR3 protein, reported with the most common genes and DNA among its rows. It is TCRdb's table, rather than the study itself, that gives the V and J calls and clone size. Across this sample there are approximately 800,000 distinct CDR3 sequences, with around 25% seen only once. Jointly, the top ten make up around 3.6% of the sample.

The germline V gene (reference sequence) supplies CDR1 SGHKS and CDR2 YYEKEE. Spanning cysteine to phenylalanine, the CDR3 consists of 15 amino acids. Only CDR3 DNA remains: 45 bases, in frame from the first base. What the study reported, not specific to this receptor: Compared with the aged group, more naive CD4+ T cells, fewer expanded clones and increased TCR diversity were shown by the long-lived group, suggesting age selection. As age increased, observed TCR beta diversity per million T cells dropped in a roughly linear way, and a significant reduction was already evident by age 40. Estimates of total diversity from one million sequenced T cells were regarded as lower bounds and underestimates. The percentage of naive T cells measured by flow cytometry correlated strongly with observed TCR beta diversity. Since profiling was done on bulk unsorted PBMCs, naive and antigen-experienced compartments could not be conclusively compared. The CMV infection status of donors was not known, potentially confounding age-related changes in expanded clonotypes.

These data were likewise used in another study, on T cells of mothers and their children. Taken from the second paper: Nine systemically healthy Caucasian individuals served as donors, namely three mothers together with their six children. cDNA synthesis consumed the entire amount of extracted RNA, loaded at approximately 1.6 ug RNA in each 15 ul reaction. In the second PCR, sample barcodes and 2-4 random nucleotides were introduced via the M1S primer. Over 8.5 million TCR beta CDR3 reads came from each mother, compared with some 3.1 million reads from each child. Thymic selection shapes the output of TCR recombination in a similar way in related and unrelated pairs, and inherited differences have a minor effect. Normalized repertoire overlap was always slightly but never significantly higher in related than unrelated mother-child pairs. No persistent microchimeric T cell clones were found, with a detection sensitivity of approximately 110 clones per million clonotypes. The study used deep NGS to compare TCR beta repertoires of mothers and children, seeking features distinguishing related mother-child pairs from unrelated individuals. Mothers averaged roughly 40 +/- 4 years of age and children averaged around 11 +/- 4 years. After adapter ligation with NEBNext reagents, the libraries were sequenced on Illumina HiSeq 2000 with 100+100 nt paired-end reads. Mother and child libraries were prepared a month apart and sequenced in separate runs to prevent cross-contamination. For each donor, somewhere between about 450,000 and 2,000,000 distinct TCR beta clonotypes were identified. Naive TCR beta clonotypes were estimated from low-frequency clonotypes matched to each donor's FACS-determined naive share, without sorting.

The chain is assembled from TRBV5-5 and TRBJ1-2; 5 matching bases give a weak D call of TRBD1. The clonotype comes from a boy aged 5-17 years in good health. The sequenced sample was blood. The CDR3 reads CASSLYGTGNYGYTF. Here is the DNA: TGTGCTAGCAGCTTGTATGGGACGGGAAACTATGGCTACACCTTC.